The rows below give T cell receptor beta chains drawn from one sample of a study of T cells in Graves' hyperthyroidism and ophthalmopathy. TCRdb itself ran the multiplex PCR reads through MiXCR, one entry per CDR3 protein. Counted here are 500,000 to 700,000 distinct CDR3 sequences, 16% occurring once; the ten biggest clones make up about 17%. The sample comprised blood. The receptors come from a woman under 30 with Graves' hyperthyroidism. CDR3s include the opening cysteine and the closing phenylalanine or tryptophan. D genes are given only for firm matches. Clone sizes are given selectively: once, few, many, or a class where the clone is expanded.

J gene | D gene | V gene | clone size | CDR3 DNA | CDR3 protein
TRBJ1-2 | . | TRBV5-1 | . | TGCGCCAGCAGAGGGGAGGTCCATAACTATGGCTACACCTTC | CASRGEVHNYGYTF
TRBJ2-1 | . | TRBV2 | many | TGTGCCAGCTCTAGCAGCCGATTTCAGTTCTTC | CASSSSRFQFF
TRBJ2-1 | TRBD1 | TRBV28 | many | TGTGCCAGCAGTCCACAGGGGCGGATCGCTCATGAGCAGTTCTTC | CASSPQGRIAHEQFF
TRBJ2-3 | TRBD1 | TRBV20-1 | . | TGCAGTGCCGGGGACAGGGAAGGCACAGATACGCAGTATTTT | CSAGDREGTDTQYF
TRBJ2-2 | TRBD2 | TRBV9 | few | TGTGCCAGCAGCGTAGGAGGCGGGGGAGCTACCGGGGAGCTGTTTTTT | CASSVGGGGATGELFF
TRBJ2-1 | TRBD2 | TRBV19 | . | TGTGCCAGTAGTATGACCGGGGGGTCCTCCTACAATGAGCAGTTCTTC | CASSMTGGSSYNEQFF
TRBJ2-5 | TRBD2 | TRBV29-1 | . | TGCAGCGTCGGTCGGGCAAAGACTAGCGTGGAGACCCAGTACTTC | CSVGRAKTSVETQYF
TRBJ2-5 | . | TRBV6-1 | many | TGTGCCAGCAGTGAAAGATGGGGGACGGACAACCGAGAGACCCAGTACTTC | CASSERWGTDNRETQYF
TRBJ2-7 | TRBD1 | TRBV27 | few | TGTGCCAGCAGCCTCTTTTCCGGGACAGGGCGGCACGAGCAGTACTTC | CASSLFSGTGRHEQYF
TRBJ2-5 | TRBD1 | TRBV12-3/TRBV12-4 | many | TGTGCCAGCAGAATACGGACAGGGAGGTCAGAGACCCAGTACTTC | CASRIRTGRSETQYF
TRBJ1-5 | . | TRBV12-3/TRBV12-4 | many | TGTGCCAGCAGTTTAGCCCATGGTAGCAATCAGCCCCAGCATTTT | CASSLAHGSNQPQHF
TRBJ1-2 | . | TRBV11-1 | many | TGTGCCAGCAGCTTAGGACAGGATGGTGGCTACACCTTC | CASSLGQDGGYTF
TRBJ1-6 | . | TRBV6-1 | few | TGTGCCAGCAGCCCGGGCTCAGGGTATTCACCCCTCCACTTT | CASSPGSGYSPLHF
TRBJ2-1 | TRBD2 | TRBV4-2 | few | TGTGCCAGCAGCCAAGGGGAGACTAGCGGGGCGCTCGGGCAGTTCTTC | CASSQGETSGALGQFF
TRBJ1-5 | . | TRBV28 | many | TGTGCCAGCAGGGTCCCCAGGGGACAGCCCCAGCATTTT | CASRVPRGQPQHF
TRBJ2-3 | . | TRBV28 | few | TGTGCCACCATTCCTCGGGGGCGTCCCAGCACAGATACGCAGTATTTT | CATIPRGRPSTDTQYF
TRBJ2-7 | . | TRBV6-2/TRBV6-3 | few | TGTGCCAGCGGGCCCCATCGGGCCGGACACTACGAGCAGTACTTC | CASGPHRAGHYEQYF
TRBJ2-1 | . | TRBV20-1 | many | TGCAGTGCTAGAGATCTGCTGGGGCCGGCGAATGAGCAGTTCTTC | CSARDLLGPANEQFF
TRBJ2-5 | . | TRBV12-3/TRBV12-4 | many | TGTGCCAGCAAGGGGGAGACATTAGAGACCCAGTACTTC | CASKGETLETQYF
TRBJ1-5 | TRBD1 | TRBV30 | few | TGTGCCTCCCAGTGGGACAGTCATCAGCCCCAGCATTTT | CASQWDSHQPQHF
TRBJ2-7 | TRBD2 | TRBV2 | many | TGTGCCAGCAGTGGTGGGACTAGCCGCTCCTACGAGCAGTACTTC | CASSGGTSRSYEQYF
TRBJ1-2 | TRBD1 | TRBV24-1 | . | TGTGCCACCAGTGGGGGTTCAGGGGGCTTCTATGGCTACACCTTC | CATSGGSGGFYGYTF
TRBJ1-6 | . | TRBV7-2 | . | TGTGCCAGCAGACGTCAGGGTAGCAATTCACCCCTCCACTTT | CASRRQGSNSPLHF
TRBJ2-1 | . | TRBV18 | few | TGTGCCAGCTCCCCCGGGGGAGGCCTCCCCTACAATGAGCAGTTCTTC | CASSPGGGLPYNEQFF
TRBJ2-1 | . | TRBV10-3 | many | TGTGCCATCACCGAACGAGTAGGGTCACCCGGTGAGCAGTTCTTC | CAITERVGSPGEQFF
TRBJ2-3 | . | TRBV9 | . | TGTGCCAGCAGCGTATCCCCTAGAGCAGATACGCAGTATTTT | CASSVSPRADTQYF
TRBJ2-1 | TRBD2 | TRBV5-1 | . | TGCGCCAGCAGCCCTGTGACTAGCGGGGTTTACAATGAGCAGTTCTTC | CASSPVTSGVYNEQFF
TRBJ2-1 | . | TRBV7-8 | . | TGTGCCAGCAGCTTAGTGCCGGGATCCCTACACAATGAGCAGTTCTTC | CASSLVPGSLHNEQFF